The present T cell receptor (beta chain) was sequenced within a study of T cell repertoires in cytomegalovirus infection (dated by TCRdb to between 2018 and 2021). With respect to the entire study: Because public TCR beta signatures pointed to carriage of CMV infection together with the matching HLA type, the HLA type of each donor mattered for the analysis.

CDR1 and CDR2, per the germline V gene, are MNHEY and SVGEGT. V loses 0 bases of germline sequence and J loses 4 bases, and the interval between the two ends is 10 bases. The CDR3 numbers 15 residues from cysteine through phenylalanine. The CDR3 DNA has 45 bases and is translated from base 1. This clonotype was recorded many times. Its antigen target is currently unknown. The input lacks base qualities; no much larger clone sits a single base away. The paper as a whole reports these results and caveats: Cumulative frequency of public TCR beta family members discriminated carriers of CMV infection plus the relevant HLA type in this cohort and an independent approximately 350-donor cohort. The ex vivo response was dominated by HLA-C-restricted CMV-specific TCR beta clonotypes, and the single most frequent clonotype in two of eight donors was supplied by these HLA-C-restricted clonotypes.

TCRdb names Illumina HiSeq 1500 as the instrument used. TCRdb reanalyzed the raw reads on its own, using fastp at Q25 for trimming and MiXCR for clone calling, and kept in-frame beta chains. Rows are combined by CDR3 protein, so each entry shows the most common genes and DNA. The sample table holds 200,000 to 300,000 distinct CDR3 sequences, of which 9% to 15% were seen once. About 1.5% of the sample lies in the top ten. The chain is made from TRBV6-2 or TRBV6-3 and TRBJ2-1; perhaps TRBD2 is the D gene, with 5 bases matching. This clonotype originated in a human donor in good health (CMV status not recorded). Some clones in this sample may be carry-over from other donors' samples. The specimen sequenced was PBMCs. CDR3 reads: CASSYSGSPYNEQFF. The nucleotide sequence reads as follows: TGTGCCAGCAGTTACTCGGGGAGCCCGTACAATGAGCAGTTCTTC.